The sequence of this TCR beta chain was determined in a study of blood T cell repertoires in COVID-19. The overall study: Researchers got acute and convalescent COVID-19 samples from the United States, Italy and Spain. PBMCs, B-cell-depleted T cells, or T cells provided the cDNA or gDNA that made up the material.

The CDR3 contains 13 residues. Germline V gives CDR1 SGHAT, CDR2 FQNNGV. V shed 4 bases and J shed 6 bases, with 9 bases lying between them. In the authors' methods: The authors estimated nucleated cell counts from reference gene primer amplification. TCRdb keeps only in-frame clones here, not all; method: immunoSEQ multiplex PCR. That table supplies the V and J calls and clone size; D and trimming were determined from the DNA. The sample records about 90,000 clones, 80% being singletons. The sequenced material came from peripheral blood. The chain is built from TRBV11-2 and TRBJ2-2; a possible D gene is TRBD1 (6 bases). The source of this sequence is a woman aged 70 to 79 with acute or convalescent COVID-19. CDR3 sequence: CASSSSGAGELFF. The DNA for the CDR3 is TGTGCCAGCAGCTCCTCAGGGGCCGGGGAGCTGTTTTTT.